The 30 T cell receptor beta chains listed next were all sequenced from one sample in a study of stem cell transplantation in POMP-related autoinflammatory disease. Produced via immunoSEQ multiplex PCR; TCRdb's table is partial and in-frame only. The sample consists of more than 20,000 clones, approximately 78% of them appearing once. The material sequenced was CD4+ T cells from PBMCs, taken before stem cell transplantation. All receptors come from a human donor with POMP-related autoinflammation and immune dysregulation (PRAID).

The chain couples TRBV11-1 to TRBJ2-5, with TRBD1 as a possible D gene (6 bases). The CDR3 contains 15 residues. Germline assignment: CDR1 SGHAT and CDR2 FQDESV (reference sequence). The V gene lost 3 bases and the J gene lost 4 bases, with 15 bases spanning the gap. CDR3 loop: CASSFGRGWGETQYF. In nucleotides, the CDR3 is TGTGCCAGCAGCTTCGGCAGGGGATGGGGAGAGACCCAGTACTTC.

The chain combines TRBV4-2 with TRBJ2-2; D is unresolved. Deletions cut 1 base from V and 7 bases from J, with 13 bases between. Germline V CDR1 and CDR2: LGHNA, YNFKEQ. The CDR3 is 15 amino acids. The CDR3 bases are TGTGCCAGCAGCCAAGTGTTCCAGCGAGGCGGGGAGCTGTTTTTT. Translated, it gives CASSQVFQRGGELFF.

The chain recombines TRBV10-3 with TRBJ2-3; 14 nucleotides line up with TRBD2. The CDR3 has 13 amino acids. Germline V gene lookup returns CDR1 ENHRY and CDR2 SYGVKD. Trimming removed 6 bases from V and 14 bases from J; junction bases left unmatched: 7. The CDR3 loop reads CAIRGTSGGPGYF. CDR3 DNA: TGTGCCATCAGGGGGACTAGCGGGGGTCCGGGGTATTTT.

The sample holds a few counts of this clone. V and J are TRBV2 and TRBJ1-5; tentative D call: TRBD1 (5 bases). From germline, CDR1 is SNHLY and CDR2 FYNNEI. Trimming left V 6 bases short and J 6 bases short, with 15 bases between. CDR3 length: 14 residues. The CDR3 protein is CASSRNRSPQPQHF. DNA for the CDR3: TGTGCCAGCAGCCGAAACAGGTCCCCTCAGCCCCAGCATTTT.

In nucleotides, the CDR3 is TGTGCCAGCAGCGGCGATCCGTTGAGGGGGACTAGCGGGAGTTGGGGCGATGAGCAGTTCTTC. It codes for CASSGDPLRGTSGSWGDEQFF. The rearrangement uses TRBV9 and TRBJ2-1, with TRBD2 matching 14 bases. Germline V gene sequence: CDR1 SGDLS, CDR2 YYNGEE. The CDR3 covers 21 residues. The J segment lost 8 bases and the V segment lost 3 bases, leaving 22 bases of the junction unmatched.

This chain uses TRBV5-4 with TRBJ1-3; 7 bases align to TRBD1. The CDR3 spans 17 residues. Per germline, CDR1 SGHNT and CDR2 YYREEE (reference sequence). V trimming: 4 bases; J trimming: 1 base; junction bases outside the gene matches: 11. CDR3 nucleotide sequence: TGTGCCAGCAGCCAAGAGGTGACAGGGATGTCTGGAAACACCATATATTTT. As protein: CASSQEVTGMSGNTIYF. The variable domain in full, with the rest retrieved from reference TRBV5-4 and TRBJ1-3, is ETGVTQSPTHLIKTRGQQVTLRCSSQSGHNTVSWYQQALGQGPQFIFQYYREEENGRGNFPPRFSGLQFPNYSSELNVNALELDDSALYLCASSQEVTGMSGNTIYFGEGSWLTVV.

In nucleotides, the CDR3 is TGCGCCAGCAGCTTGTTAACGGCCGGGGGTACAACCGGGGAGCTGTTTTTT. It specifies CASSLLTAGGTTGELFF. V gene TRBV5-1 combines with J gene TRBJ2-2, with D tentatively TRBD2 (6 bases). CDR3 length: 17 residues. V lost 1 base and J lost 5, with 18 bases in between. Per germline, CDR1 SGHRS and CDR2 YFSETQ.

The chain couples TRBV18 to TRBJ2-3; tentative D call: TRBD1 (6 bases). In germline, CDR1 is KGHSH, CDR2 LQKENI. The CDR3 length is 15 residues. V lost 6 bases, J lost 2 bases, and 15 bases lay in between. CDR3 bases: TGTGCCAGCTCTCCTAGGACAGATTACACAGATACGCAGTATTTT. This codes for CASSPRTDYTDTQYF.

The CDR3 nucleotides read TGTGCCAGTAGTATGGTCGTAGGGGTTGAAGCTTTCTTT. Protein product: CASSMVVGVEAFF. J is TRBJ1-1 and V is TRBV19; TRBD1 might be the D (5 bases). The CDR3 runs to 13 residues. Trimming left V 3 bases short and J 7 bases short, with 12 bases between. Germline V gene lookup returns CDR1 LNHDA and CDR2 SQIVND (reference sequence).

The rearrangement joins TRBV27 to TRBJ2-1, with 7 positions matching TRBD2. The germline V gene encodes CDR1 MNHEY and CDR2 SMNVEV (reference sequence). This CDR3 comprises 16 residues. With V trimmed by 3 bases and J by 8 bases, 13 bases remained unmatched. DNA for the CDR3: TGTGCCAGCAGTTTCCATCCTAGCGGCTTTAAAGATGAGCAGTTCTTC. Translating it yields CASSFHPSGFKDEQFF.

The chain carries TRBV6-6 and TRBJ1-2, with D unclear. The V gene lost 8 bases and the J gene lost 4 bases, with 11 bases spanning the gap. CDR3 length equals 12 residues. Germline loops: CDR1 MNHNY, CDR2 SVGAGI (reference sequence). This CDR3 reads CASWQFGYGYTF. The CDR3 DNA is TGTGCCAGCTGGCAGTTCGGCTATGGCTACACCTTC.

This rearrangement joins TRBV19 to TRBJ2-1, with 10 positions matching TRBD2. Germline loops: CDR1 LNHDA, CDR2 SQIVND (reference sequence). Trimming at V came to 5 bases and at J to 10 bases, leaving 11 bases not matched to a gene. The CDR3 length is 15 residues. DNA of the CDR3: TGTGCCAGTAGTCCTAGCGGGAGTGGGGGAAGGGAGCAGTTCTTC. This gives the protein CASSPSGSGGREQFF.

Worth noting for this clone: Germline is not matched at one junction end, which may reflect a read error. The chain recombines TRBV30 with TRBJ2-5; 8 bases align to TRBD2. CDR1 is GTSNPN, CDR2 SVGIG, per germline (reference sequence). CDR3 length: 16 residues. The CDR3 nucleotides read TGTGTCTGGAGTGTAGGGCTAGCGGGCTTCGAAGAGACCCAGTACTTC. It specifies CVWSVGLAGFEETQYF.

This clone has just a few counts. The CDR3 reads CASSPDRFGELFF. CDR3 nucleotide sequence: TGTGCCAGCAGCCCGGACAGATTCGGGGAGCTGTTTTTT. The J gene is TRBJ2-2, the V gene TRBV7-7; TRBD1 might be the D (6 bases). The CDR3 extends over 13 amino acids. The V gene lost 5 bases and the J gene lost 7 bases, with 11 bases spanning the gap. Germline CDR1 is SSHAT and CDR2 is FNYEAQ (reference sequence).

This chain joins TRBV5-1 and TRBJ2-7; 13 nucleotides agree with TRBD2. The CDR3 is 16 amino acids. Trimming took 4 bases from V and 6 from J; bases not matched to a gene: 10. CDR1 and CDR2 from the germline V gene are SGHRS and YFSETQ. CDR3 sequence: CASSPSGTSGNLEQYF. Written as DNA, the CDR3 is TGCGCCAGCAGCCCGAGTGGGACTAGCGGGAATCTCGAGCAGTACTTC. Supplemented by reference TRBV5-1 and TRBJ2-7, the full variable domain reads KAGVTQTPRYLIKTRGQQVTLSCSPISGHRSVSWYQQTPGQGLQFLFEYFSETQRNKGNFPGRFSGRQFSNSRSEMNVSTLELGDSALYLCASSPSGTSGNLEQYFGPGTRLTVT.

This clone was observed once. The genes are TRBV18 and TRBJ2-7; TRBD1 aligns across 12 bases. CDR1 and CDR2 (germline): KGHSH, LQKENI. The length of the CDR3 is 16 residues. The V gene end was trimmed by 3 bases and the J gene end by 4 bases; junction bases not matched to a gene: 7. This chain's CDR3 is CASSPSPGQGAYEQYF. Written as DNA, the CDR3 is TGTGCCAGCTCACCCTCACCGGGACAGGGGGCTTACGAGCAGTACTTC.

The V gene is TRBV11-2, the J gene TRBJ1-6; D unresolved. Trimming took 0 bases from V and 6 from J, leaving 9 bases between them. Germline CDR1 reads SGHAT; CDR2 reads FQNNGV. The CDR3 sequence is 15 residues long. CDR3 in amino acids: CASSLESPFNSPLHF. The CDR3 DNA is TGTGCCAGCAGCTTAGAAAGTCCTTTTAATTCACCCCTCCACTTT.

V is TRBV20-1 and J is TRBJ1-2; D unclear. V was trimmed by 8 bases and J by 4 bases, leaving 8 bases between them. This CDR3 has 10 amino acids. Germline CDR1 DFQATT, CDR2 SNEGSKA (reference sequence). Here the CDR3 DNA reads TGCAGTCCATACAGCTATGGCTACACCTTC. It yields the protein CSPYSYGYTF.

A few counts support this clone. CDR3 sequence (DNA): TGCGCCAGCAGCGATGGGGACAGGGGTGACACCGGGGAGCTGTTTTTT. This sequence encodes CASSDGDRGDTGELFF. The J gene is TRBJ2-2, the V gene TRBV5-1; 10 bases fit TRBD1. Germline V lookup: CDR1 SGHRS, CDR2 YFSETQ. V was clipped by 4 bases and J by 3 bases; unmatched bases: 6. The CDR3 is 16 amino acids.

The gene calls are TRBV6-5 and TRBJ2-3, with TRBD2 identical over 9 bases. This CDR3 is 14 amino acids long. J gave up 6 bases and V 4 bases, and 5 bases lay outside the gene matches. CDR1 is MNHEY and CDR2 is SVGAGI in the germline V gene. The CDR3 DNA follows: TGTGCCAGCAGTTCTAGCGGGGTGGGGGATACGCAGTATTTT. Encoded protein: CASSSSGVGDTQYF.

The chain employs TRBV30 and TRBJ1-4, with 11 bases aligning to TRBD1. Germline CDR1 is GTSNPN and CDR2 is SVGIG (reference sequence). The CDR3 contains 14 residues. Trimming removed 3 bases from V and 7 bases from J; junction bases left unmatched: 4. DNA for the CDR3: TGTGCCTGGAGCGTGGGACAGGGGGGTGAAAAACTGTTTTTT. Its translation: CAWSVGQGGEKLFF.

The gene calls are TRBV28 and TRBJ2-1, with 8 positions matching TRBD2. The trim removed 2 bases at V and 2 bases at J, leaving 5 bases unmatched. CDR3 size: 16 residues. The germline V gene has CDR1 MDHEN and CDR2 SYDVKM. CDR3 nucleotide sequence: TGTGCCAGCAGTTTAGCCGGGAGGGCTCCCTACAATGAGCAGTTCTTC. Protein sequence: CASSLAGRAPYNEQFF.

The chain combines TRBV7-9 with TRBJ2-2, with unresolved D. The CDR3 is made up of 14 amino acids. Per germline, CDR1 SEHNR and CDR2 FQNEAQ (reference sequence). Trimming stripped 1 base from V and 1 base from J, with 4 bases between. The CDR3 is CASSLGENTGELFF. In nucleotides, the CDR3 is TGTGCCAGCAGCTTAGGCGAGAACACCGGGGAGCTGTTTTTT.

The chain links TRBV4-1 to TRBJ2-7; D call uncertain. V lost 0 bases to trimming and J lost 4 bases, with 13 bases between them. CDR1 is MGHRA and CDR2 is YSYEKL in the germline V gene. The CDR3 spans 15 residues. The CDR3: CASSQEDAVKYEQYF. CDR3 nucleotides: TGCGCCAGCAGCCAAGAGGACGCGGTAAAGTACGAGCAGTACTTC.

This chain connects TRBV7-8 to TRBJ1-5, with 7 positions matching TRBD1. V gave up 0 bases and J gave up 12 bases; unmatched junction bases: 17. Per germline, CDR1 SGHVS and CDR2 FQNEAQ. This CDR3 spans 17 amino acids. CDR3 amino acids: CASSLALTGAPSELQHF. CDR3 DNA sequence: TGTGCCAGCAGCTTAGCGCTAACAGGGGCGCCCTCGGAGCTCCAGCATTTT.

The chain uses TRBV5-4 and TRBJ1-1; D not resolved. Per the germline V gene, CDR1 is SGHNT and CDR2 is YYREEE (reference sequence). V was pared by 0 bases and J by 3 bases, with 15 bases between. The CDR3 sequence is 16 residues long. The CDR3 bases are TGTGCCAGCAGCTTGGATAGTAGGCGGTGGGACACTGAAGCTTTCTTT. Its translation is CASSLDSRRWDTEAFF.

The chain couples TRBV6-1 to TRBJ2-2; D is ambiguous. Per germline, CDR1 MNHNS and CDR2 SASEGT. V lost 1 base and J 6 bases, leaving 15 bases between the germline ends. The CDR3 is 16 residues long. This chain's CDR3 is CASSEDVRMVPGELFF. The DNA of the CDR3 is TGTGCCAGCAGTGAAGATGTTCGTATGGTTCCCGGGGAGCTGTTTTTT.

The CDR3 spells CAWSGAWGSQYF. The DNA for the CDR3 is TGTGCCTGGAGCGGGGCTTGGGGGTCCCAGTACTTC. The V and J genes are TRBV30 and TRBJ2-5; D tentatively reads TRBD1 or TRBD2 (5 bases each). Germline-derived CDR1 and CDR2 are GTSNPN and SVGIG (reference sequence). The CDR3 is made up of 12 amino acids. V was cut by 3 bases and J by 9 bases, with 14 bases left in between. Full variable domain (outside the CDR3, taken from reference TRBV30 and TRBJ2-5): SQTIHQWPATLVQPVGSPLSLECTVEGTSNPNLYWYRQAAGRGLQLLFYSVGIGQISSEVPQNLSASRPQDRQFILSSKKLLLSDSGFYLCAWSGAWGSQYFGPGTRLLVL.

The CDR3 here is CASSPRLGEVQTFNEQFF. The CDR3 nucleotides are TGTGCCAGCAGCCCGCGGCTTGGTGAGGTACAGACGTTCAATGAGCAGTTCTTC. This chain uses TRBV5-4 with TRBJ2-1; no clear D. Trimming cost V 4 bases and J 6 bases, with 26 bases left between them. The CDR3 is 18 residues long. Germline-derived CDR1 and CDR2 are SGHNT and YYREEE (reference sequence).

In nucleotides, the CDR3 is TGTGCCAGTAGTATGGATCTAGCGCCTGTTCGGATACGCGGCAATGAGCAGTTCTTC. Residues: CASSMDLAPVRIRGNEQFF. The V call is TRBV19, the J call TRBJ2-1; possibly TRBD2 for D (6 bases). This CDR3 is 19 amino acids long. V lost 3 bases, J lost 6 bases, and 27 bases lay in between. The germline gives CDR1 LNHDA, CDR2 SQIVND (reference sequence).